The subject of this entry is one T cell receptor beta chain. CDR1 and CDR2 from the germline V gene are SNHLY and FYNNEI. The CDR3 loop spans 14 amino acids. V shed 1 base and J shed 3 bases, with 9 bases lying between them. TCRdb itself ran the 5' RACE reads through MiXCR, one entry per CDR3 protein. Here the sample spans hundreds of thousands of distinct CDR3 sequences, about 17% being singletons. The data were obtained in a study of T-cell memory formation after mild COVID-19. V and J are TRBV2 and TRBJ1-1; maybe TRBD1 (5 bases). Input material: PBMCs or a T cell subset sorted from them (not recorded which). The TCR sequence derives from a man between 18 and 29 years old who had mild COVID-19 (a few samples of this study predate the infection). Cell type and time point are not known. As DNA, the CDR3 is TGTGCCAGCAGTGAAGGGCAGGGTGACACTGAAGCTTTCTTT. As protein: CASSEGQGDTEAFF.